This T cell receptor (beta chain) was observed in a study of OX40 agonist ivuxolimab in advanced cancers. General study points: Averaged across samples, CD8+ T cells carried more expanded clones than CD4+ did.

V dropped 3 bases and J dropped 6; count of bases not matched to a gene: 3. Germline loops: CDR1 SGHAT, CDR2 FQNNGV. The CDR3 is made up of 13 amino acids. Details on this clone: What it binds is unknown.

Repertoires were generated with immunoSEQ multiplex PCR, while TCRdb's copy carries only in-frame clones and drops some. The profile covers under 95,000 clones, with roughly 88% appearing a single time and around 6.9% taken by the ten largest. This sequence was found in an adult with an advanced solid tumor such as melanoma, head and neck, liver or kidney cancer. The V call is TRBV11-2, the J call TRBJ2-3, with 7 bases aligning to TRBD2. Sequencing used CD4+ or CD8+ T cells sorted from blood, obtained in a trial of the OX40 agonist ivuxolimab. The CDR3 region has the DNA TGTGCCAGCAGCTTTGGGGGGGAGGATACGCAGTATTTT. Translating it yields CASSFGGEDTQYF.